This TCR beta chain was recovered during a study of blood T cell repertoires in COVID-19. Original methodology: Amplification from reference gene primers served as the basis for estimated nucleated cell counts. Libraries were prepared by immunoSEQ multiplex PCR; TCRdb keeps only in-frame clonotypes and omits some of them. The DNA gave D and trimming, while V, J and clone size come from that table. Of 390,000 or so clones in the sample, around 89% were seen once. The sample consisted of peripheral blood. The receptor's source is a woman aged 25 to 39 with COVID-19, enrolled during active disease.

In DNA, the CDR3 is TGTGCCAGCAACCCTGACAGGCTGACAGCTTTCTTT. Translating it yields CASNPDRLTAFF. The chain joins TRBV6-5 to TRBJ1-1; D is perhaps TRBD1 (6 bases). Trimming shortened V by 7 bases and J by 10 bases, and 16 bases separated the two germline ends. The CDR3 runs to 12 residues. CDR1 MNHEY and CDR2 SVGAGI come from the germline V gene.